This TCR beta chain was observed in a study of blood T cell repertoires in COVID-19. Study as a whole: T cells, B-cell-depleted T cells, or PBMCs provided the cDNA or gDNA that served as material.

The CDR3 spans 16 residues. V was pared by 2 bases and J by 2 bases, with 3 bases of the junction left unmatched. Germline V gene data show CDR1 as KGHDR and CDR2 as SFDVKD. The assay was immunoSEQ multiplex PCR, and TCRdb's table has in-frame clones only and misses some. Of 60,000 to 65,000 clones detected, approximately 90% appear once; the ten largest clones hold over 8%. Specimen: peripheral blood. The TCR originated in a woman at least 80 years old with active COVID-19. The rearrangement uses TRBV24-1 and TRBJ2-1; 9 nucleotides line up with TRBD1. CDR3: CATSDSGTGTYNEQFF. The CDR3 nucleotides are TGTGCCACCAGTGATTCAGGGACAGGGACCTACAATGAGCAGTTCTTC.